Presented here are 20 T cell receptor beta chains from one specimen sequenced in a study of response to subunit inactivated influenza vaccine. One entry per CDR3 protein, called by TCRdb with MiXCR from the RT-PCR reads. The repertoire consists of roughly 760,000 distinct CDR3 sequences, with 21% occurring once and the leading ten covering about 10%. This material consisted of PBMCs from blood, taken more than 4 days after vaccination. The source is a man aged 50 to 59 who received an inactivated influenza vaccine.

This clonotype was recorded a few times. The rearrangement joins TRBV3-1 to TRBJ2-7, with D uncertain. Trimming removed 0 bases at V and 2 bases at J, with 11 bases between. The CDR3 spans 15 residues. Germline assignment: CDR1 LGHDT and CDR2 YNNKEL (reference sequence). The CDR3 DNA reads TGTGCCAGCAGCCAAGAGGGTTGGGCACCCTACGAGCAGTACTTC. This gives the protein CASSQEGWAPYEQYF.

This chain links TRBV6-2 or TRBV6-3 with TRBJ2-7; D is unclear. The CDR3 length is 15 residues. Trimming took 5 bases from V and 0 from J, leaving 14 bases between them. The germline CDR1 and CDR2 sequences are MNHEY and SVGEGT. CDR3 bases: TGTGCCAGCAGTAGTTACTACATGGTCTCCTACGAGCAGTACTTC. Translated: CASSSYYMVSYEQYF.

The table lists this clonotype with many counts. The V gene is TRBV15, the J gene TRBJ2-7; TRBD1 matches at 9 bases. Losses at the gene ends were 3 bases for V and 0 bases for J; bases not matched to a gene: 0. The length of the CDR3 is 14 residues. Germline V lookup: CDR1 LNHNV, CDR2 YYDKDF (reference sequence). CDR3 nucleotide sequence: TGTGCCACCAGCAGGGACAGGGGCTCCTACGAGCAGTACTTC. Protein sequence: CATSRDRGSYEQYF.

This clonotype was picked up many times. Here the CDR3 DNA reads TGTGCCATCAGGGATCCGGGACAGGGTAACGAGCAGTACTTC. This translates into CAIRDPGQGNEQYF. The chain recombines TRBV10-3 with TRBJ2-7, with 9 bases identical to TRBD1. In germline, CDR1 is ENHRY, CDR2 SYGVKD. The CDR3 contains 14 residues. Losses at the gene ends were 6 bases for V and 5 bases for J; bases not matched to a gene: 8.

The gene calls are TRBV6-5 and TRBJ2-4; D might be TRBD1 (6 bases). V was trimmed by 2 bases and J by 1 base, leaving 9 bases between them. In germline, CDR1 is MNHEY, CDR2 SVGAGI. This CDR3 comprises 15 residues. The CDR3 DNA sequence: TGTGCCAGCAGTTACGCAGGGGTGGCCAAAAACATTCAGTACTTC. Translating it yields CASSYAGVAKNIQYF.

This clonotype was picked up one time. The chain joins TRBV7-2 to TRBJ2-1; 13 bases are shared with TRBD2. Germline loops: CDR1 SGHTA, CDR2 FQGNSA. The V and J ends lost 0 bases and 8 bases, in that order; junction bases with no gene match: 1. This CDR3 has 15 residues. The CDR3 protein is CASSLATSGGYEQFF. CDR3 sequence (DNA): TGTGCCAGCAGCTTAGCGACTAGCGGGGGGTATGAGCAGTTCTTC.

This clonotype was recorded a few times. The CDR3 loop is CASSLNWGYEQYF. CDR3 DNA: TGTGCCAGCAGCCTAAACTGGGGCTACGAGCAGTACTTC. J is TRBJ2-7 and V is TRBV7-2; D is unclear. CDR3 size: 13 residues. From germline, CDR1 is SGHTA and CDR2 FQGNSA. V was trimmed by 5 bases and J by 3 bases, leaving 11 bases between them.

The gene calls are TRBV6-1 and TRBJ2-7; TRBD2 might be the D (7 bases). V was pared by 8 bases and J by 3 bases, with 20 bases between. The CDR3 extends over 15 amino acids. Germline V gene data show CDR1 as MNHNS and CDR2 as SASEGT. The CDR3 region is CASSGGHRGVYEQYF. The CDR3 region has the DNA TGTGCCAGCTCGGGGGGACACCGGGGAGTCTACGAGCAGTACTTC.

This clonotype was seen at least ten times. V gene TRBV20-1 combines with J gene TRBJ1-1; D gene uncertain. Trimming left V 3 bases short and J 0 bases short, with 5 bases between. This CDR3 contains 12 residues. CDR1 DFQATT and CDR2 SNEGSKA come from the germline V gene (reference sequence). The CDR3 region is CSARRMNTEAFF. In DNA, the CDR3 is TGCAGTGCTAGGAGAATGAACACTGAAGCTTTCTTT.

The rearrangement joins TRBV29-1 to TRBJ2-1; TRBD1 matches 7 bases. Germline loops: CDR1 SQVTM, CDR2 ANQGSEA. The CDR3 length is 11 residues. Germline trimming cut 4 bases from V and 10 bases from J; bases unmatched to any gene: 4. The CDR3 DNA reads as TGCAGCGTTGGCACCAGGGGGGAGCAGTTCTTC. It yields the protein CSVGTRGEQFF.

This clonotype was observed a handful of times. This sequence joins TRBV5-1 and TRBJ2-7, with 15 nucleotides matching TRBD2. There are 16 residues in the CDR3. V lost 2 bases, J lost 5 bases, and 5 bases stayed unmatched. The germline CDR1 and CDR2 sequences are SGHRS and YFSETQ. CDR3 in amino acids: CASSFSGTSGRNEQYF. CDR3 coding DNA: TGCGCCAGCAGCTTTTCCGGGACTAGCGGGAGGAACGAGCAGTACTTC.

This chain uses TRBV4-3 with TRBJ1-2, with TRBD1 identical over 8 bases. Germline V gene data show CDR1 as LGHNA and CDR2 as YSLEER. The CDR3 loop spans 13 amino acids. V shed 5 bases and J 9 bases; nucleotides not matched to a gene: 8. In nucleotides, the CDR3 is TGCGCCAGCAGCGTGCAGGGGGCCGATCGCTACACCTTC. It is translated as CASSVQGADRYTF.

This clonotype was observed a handful of times. The CDR3 is CASSPWTMNTGELFF. Written as DNA, the CDR3 is TGCGCCAGCAGCCCGTGGACAATGAACACCGGGGAGCTGTTTTTT. The chain combines TRBV5-1 with TRBJ2-2, with D maybe TRBD1 (5 bases). Germline CDR1 is SGHRS and CDR2 is YFSETQ. CDR3 length: 15 residues. Between the trimmed V and J ends, which lost 4 bases and 1 base, there was a span of 11 bases. The complete variable domain, with remaining parts taken from reference TRBV5-1 and TRBJ2-2, reads KAGVTQTPRYLIKTRGQQVTLSCSPISGHRSVSWYQQTPGQGLQFLFEYFSETQRNKGNFPGRFSGRQFSNSRSEMNVSTLELGDSALYLCASSPWTMNTGELFFGEGSRLTVL.

The rearrangement joins TRBV4-2 to TRBJ2-2, with D unresolved. Between the trimmed V and J ends, which lost 4 bases and 7 bases, there was a span of 10 bases. Germline lookup yields CDR1 LGHNA and CDR2 YNFKEQ. The CDR3 covers 13 residues. The CDR3 here is CASSPTRNGELFF. CDR3 DNA sequence: TGTGCCAGCAGCCCCACAAGAAACGGGGAGCTGTTTTTT.

There are a few counts of this clonotype. The genes are TRBV7-2 and TRBJ2-3; D is unclear. There are 13 residues in the CDR3. The V and J ends lost 0 bases and 13 bases respectively, with 14 bases between them. Per the germline V gene, CDR1 is SGHTA and CDR2 is FQGNSA. CDR3 residues: CASSLAEAGTEYF. The DNA of the CDR3 is TGTGCCAGCAGCTTAGCAGAAGCAGGAACGGAGTATTTT.

This clonotype was picked up many times. The chain employs TRBV5-1 and TRBJ2-1; D is unclear. Germline CDR1 is SGHRS and CDR2 is YFSETQ. The CDR3 is made up of 13 amino acids. V lost 2 bases, J lost 12 bases, and 15 bases lay in between. The CDR3 spells CASSFDQSPAQFF. CDR3 nucleotide sequence: TGCGCCAGCAGCTTTGATCAGTCCCCGGCGCAGTTCTTC.

The chain recombines TRBV4-1 with TRBJ2-1; 9 bases line up with TRBD2. Unmatched junction bases numbered 9, after V lost 0 bases and J lost 3 bases. Per germline, CDR1 MGHRA and CDR2 YSYEKL. The CDR3 covers 18 residues. The CDR3 DNA follows: TGCGCCAGCAGCCAAGATGATCTTTGGCGGGGGGGCTACAATGAGCAGTTCTTC. It is translated as CASSQDDLWRGGYNEQFF.

This clonotype was detected a few times. The chain employs TRBV24-1 and TRBJ2-2; D might be TRBD2 (6 bases). Per the germline V gene, CDR1 is KGHDR and CDR2 is SFDVKD. V lost 5 bases to trimming and J lost 5 bases, with 14 bases between them. This CDR3 is 15 amino acids long. For the CDR3, the DNA is TGTGCCACCAGTGTGTCGGGAGTAGGGACCGGGGAGCTGTTTTTT. Residues: CATSVSGVGTGELFF.

The chain is built from TRBV4-2 and TRBJ2-7; 8 nucleotides match TRBD2. Germline lookup yields CDR1 LGHNA and CDR2 YNFKEQ. Germline trimming cut 8 bases from V and 1 base from J; bases unmatched to any gene: 10. CDR3 length: 15 amino acids. DNA for the CDR3: TGTGCCAGCGCTCCGGGCGGGAGGTCGTCCTACGAGCAGTACTTC. It yields the protein CASAPGGRSSYEQYF.

The J gene is TRBJ2-3, the V gene TRBV11-2; weak D call: TRBD1 (6 bases). Looked up from germline, CDR1 is SGHAT and CDR2 is FQNNGV. Trimming pared 1 base from V and 5 bases from J, leaving 16 bases between. The CDR3 covers 16 residues. CDR3 DNA: TGTGCCAGCAGCTTAGGTCGGGGAAAACAGGGAGATACGCAGTATTTT. Translated: CASSLGRGKQGDTQYF.